These 2 T cell receptor beta chains originate from one sample sequenced in a study of cytomegalovirus exposure and HLA in healthy donors (dated by TCRdb to about 2017). Receptor libraries were prepared by the immunoSEQ multiplex PCR assay. For the multiplex PCR, a mixture combining 60 forward primers for TCR Vbeta segments and 13 reverse primers for TCR Jbeta segments was used. TCRdb retrieved this table from immuneACCESS and kept in-frame rearrangements only. Not all clones are present; in checked studies, unresolved V genes account for under half, and no reason is known for the remainder. The sample table shows approximately 190,000 clones, and approximately 82% are seen once. Around 1.6% of the sample goes to the ten largest clones. The specimen sequenced was PBMCs. These receptors were collected from a middle-aged man in good health and CMV-seropositive.

The V call is TRBV7-7, the J call TRBJ2-4, with D hard to call. V was clipped by 5 bases and J by 6 bases, with 11 bases between them. Germline CDR1 is SSHAT and CDR2 is FNYEAQ (reference sequence). The CDR3 runs 13 residues. In DNA form, the CDR3 reads TGTGCCAGCAGCCTCACAGTGGGAAACATTCAGTACTTC. It yields the protein CASSLTVGNIQYF.

The V call is TRBV27, the J call TRBJ2-5; weak D call: TRBD1 (7 bases). CDR1 and CDR2 from the germline V gene are MNHEY and SMNVEV (reference sequence). Trimming removed 5 bases from V and 2 bases from J, with 12 bases in between. The CDR3 spans 14 residues. As DNA, the CDR3 is TGTGCCAGCAGTGGGGGGACAGATCAAGAGACCCAGTACTTC. Protein sequence: CASSGGTDQETQYF.